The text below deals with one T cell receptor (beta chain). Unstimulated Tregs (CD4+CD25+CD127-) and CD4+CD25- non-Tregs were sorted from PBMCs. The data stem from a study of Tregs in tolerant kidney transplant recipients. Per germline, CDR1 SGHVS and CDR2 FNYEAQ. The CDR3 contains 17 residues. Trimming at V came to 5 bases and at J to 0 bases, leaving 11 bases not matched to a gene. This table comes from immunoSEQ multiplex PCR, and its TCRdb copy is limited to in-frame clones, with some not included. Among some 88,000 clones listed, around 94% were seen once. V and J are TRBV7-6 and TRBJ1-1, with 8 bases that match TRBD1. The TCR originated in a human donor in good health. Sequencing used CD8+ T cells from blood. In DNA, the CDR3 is TGTGCCAGCAGCCCTGGGACACCAGGGGGCCTGAACACTGAAGCTTTCTTT. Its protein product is CASSPGTPGGLNTEAFF.